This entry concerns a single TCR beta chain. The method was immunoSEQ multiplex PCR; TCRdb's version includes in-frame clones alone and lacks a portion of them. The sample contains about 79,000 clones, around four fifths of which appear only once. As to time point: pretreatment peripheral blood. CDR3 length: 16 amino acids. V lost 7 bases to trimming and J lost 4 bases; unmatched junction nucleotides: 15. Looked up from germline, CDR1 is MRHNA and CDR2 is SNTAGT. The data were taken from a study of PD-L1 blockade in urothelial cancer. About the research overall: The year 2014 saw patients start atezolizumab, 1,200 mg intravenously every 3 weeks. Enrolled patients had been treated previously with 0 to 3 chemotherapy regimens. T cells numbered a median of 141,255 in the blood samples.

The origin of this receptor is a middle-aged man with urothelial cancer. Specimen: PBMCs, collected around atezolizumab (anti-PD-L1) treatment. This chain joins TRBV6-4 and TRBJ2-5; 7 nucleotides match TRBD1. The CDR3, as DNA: TGTGCCAGCACACCAGGACAGGATCATCGTGGAGAGACCCAGTACTTC. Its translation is CASTPGQDHRGETQYF.